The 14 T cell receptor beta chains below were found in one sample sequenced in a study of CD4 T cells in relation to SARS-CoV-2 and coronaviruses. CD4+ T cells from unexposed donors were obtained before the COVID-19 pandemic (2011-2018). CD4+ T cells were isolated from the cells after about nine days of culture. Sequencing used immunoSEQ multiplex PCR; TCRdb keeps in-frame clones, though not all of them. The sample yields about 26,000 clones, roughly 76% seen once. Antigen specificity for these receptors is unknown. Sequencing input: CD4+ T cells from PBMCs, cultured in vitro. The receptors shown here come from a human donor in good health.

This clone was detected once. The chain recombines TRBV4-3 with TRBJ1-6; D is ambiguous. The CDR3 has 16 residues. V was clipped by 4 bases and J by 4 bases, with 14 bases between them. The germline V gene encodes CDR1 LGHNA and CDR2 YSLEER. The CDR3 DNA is TGCGCCAGCAGCCCCAGGACGGGTGGTTATAATTCACCCCTCCACTTT. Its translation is CASSPRTGGYNSPLHF.

The CDR3 is CASSPRRGTHNEQFF. The CDR3 DNA sequence: TGTGCCAGCAGTCCACGACGAGGCACACACAATGAGCAGTTCTTC. The chain recombines TRBV27 with TRBJ2-1; D unresolved. Germline V gene data show CDR1 as MNHEY and CDR2 as SMNVEV (reference sequence). Trimming removed 5 bases at V and 5 bases at J, with 16 bases between. This CDR3 spans 15 amino acids.

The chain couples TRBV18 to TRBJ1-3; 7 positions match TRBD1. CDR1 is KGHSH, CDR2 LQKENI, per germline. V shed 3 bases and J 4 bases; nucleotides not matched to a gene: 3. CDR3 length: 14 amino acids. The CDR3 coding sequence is TGTGCCAGCTCACCTCGGGACAGCGGAAACACCATATATTTT. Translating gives CASSPRDSGNTIYF.

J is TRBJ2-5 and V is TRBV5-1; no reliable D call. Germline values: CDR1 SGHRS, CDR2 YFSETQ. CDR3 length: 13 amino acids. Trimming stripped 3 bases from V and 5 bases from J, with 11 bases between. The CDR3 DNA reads TGCGCCAGCAGCTGGAGATCCGAGGAGACCCAGTACTTC. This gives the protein CASSWRSEETQYF.

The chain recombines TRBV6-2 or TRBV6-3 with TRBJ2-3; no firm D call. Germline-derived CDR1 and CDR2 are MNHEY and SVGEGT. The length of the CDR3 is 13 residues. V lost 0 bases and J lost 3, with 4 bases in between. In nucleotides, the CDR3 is TGTGCCAGCAGTTACTCAGAAACAGATACGCAGTATTTT. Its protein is CASSYSETDTQYF.

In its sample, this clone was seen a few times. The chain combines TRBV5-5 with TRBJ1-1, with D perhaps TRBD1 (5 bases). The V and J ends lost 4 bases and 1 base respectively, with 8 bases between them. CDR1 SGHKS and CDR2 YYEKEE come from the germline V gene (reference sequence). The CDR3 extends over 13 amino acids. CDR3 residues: CASSPQGNTEAFF. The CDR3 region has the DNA TGTGCCAGCAGCCCCCAGGGGAACACTGAAGCTTTCTTT.

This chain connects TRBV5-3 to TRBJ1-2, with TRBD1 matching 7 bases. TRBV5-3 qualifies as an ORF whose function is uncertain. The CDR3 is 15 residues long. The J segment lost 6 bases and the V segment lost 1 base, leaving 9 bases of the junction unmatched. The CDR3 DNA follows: TGTGCCAGAAGCTTGAACAGACAGGGAAGGCATGGCTACACCTTC. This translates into CARSLNRQGRHGYTF.

DNA of the CDR3: TGTGCCAGCAGCTCTCAGGGTGGCTCTGGAAACACCATATATTTT. Encoded protein: CASSSQGGSGNTIYF. The chain has TRBV11-2 and TRBJ1-3; perhaps TRBD1 as D (5 bases). The CDR3 has 15 residues. Between the trimmed V and J ends, which lost 4 bases and 0 bases, there was a span of 10 bases. CDR1 SGHAT and CDR2 FQNNGV come from the germline V gene. Full variable domain (remainder filled in from reference TRBV11-2 and TRBJ1-3): EAGVAQSPRYKIIEKRQSVAFWCNPISGHATLYWYQQILGQGPKLLIQFQNNGVVDDSQLPKDRFSAERLKGVDSTLKIQPAKLEDSAVYLCASSSQGGSGNTIYFGEGSWLTVV.

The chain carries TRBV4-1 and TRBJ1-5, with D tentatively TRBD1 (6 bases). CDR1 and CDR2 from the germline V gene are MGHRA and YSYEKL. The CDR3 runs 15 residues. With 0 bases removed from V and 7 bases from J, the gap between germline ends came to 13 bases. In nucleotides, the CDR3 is TGCGCCAGCAGCCAAGATGTGGGGGCGGGACAGCCCCAGCATTTT. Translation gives CASSQDVGAGQPQHF.

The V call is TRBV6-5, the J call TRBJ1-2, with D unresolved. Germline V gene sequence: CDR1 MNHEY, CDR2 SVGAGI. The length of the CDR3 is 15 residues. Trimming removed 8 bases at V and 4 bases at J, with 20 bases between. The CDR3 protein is CASGPFSEPRYGYTF. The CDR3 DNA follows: TGTGCCAGCGGCCCTTTTTCGGAGCCTCGCTATGGCTACACCTTC.

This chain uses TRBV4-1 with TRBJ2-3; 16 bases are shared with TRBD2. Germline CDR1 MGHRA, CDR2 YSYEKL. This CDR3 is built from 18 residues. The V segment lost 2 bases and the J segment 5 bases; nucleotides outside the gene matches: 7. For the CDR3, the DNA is TGCGCCAGCAGCCAAACCGGGACTAGCGGGAGGGCGGGAGATACGCAGTATTTT. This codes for CASSQTGTSGRAGDTQYF.

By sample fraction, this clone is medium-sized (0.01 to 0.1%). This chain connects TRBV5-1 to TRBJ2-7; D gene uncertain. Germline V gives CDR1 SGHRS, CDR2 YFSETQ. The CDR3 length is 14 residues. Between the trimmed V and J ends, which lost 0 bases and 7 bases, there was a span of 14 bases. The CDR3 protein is CASSLDLAGREQYF. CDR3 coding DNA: TGCGCCAGCAGCTTGGATTTGGCAGGTCGGGAGCAGTACTTC. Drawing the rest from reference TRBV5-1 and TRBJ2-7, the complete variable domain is KAGVTQTPRYLIKTRGQQVTLSCSPISGHRSVSWYQQTPGQGLQFLFEYFSETQRNKGNFPGRFSGRQFSNSRSEMNVSTLELGDSALYLCASSLDLAGREQYFGPGTRLTVT.

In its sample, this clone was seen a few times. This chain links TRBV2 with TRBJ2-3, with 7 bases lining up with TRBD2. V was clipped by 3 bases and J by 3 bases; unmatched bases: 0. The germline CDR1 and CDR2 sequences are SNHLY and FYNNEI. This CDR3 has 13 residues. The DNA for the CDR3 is TGTGCCAGCAGTGAGGGGGGGACAGATACGCAGTATTTT. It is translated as CASSEGGTDTQYF.

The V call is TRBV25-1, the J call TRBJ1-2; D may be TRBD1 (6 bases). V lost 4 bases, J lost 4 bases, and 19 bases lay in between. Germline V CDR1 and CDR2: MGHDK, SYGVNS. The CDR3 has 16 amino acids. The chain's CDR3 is CASSGDTSGALYGYTF. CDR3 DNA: TGTGCCAGCAGTGGGGATACCTCAGGGGCCCTCTATGGCTACACCTTC.